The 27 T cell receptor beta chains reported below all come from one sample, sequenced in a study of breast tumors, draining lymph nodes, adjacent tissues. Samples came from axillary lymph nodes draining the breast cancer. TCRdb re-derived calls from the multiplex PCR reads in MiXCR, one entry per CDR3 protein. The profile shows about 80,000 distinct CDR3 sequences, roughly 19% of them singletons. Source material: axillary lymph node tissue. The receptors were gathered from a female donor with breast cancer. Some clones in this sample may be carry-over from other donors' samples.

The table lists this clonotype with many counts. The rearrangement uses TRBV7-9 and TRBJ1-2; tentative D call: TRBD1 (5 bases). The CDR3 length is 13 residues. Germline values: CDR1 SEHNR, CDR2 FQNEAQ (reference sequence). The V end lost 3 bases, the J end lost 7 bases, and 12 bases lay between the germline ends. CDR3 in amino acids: CASSLLAGGGYTF. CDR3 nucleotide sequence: TGTGCCAGCAGCTTGCTTGCCGGGGGTGGCTACACCTTC.

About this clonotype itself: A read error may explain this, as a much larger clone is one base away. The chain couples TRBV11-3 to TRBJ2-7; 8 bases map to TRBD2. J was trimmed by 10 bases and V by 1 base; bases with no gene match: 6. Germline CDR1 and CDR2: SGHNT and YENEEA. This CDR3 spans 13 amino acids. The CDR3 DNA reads TGTGCCAGCAGCTTAGTCCCAGCGGGAGCTCAGTACTTC. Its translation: CASSLVPAGAQYF.

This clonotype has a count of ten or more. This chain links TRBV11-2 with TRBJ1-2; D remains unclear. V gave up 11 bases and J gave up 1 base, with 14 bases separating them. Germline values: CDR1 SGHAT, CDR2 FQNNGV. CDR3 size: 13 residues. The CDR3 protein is CASSPELNYGYTF. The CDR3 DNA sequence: TGTGCCTCCAGCCCAGAACTTAACTATGGCTACACCTTC.

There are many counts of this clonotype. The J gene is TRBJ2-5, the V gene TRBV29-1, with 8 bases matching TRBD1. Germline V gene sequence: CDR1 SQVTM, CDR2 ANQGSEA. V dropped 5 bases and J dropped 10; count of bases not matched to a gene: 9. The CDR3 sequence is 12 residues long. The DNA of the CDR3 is TGCAGCGTTCGGCAGGGGGCTAGGGACCAGTACTTC. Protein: CSVRQGARDQYF.

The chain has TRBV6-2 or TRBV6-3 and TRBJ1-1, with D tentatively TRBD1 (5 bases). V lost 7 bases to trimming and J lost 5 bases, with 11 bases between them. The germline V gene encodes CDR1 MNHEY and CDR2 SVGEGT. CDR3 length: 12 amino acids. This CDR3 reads CASTGVGTEAFF. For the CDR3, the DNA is TGTGCCAGCACGGGGGTGGGGACTGAAGCTTTCTTT.

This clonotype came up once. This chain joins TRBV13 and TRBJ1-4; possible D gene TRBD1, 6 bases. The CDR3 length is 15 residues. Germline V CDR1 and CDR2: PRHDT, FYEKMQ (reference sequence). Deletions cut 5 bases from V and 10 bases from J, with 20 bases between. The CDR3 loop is CASSGGSATYGKLFF. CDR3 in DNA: TGTGCCAGCAGCGGGGGCTCGGCAACGTATGGAAAACTGTTTTTT.

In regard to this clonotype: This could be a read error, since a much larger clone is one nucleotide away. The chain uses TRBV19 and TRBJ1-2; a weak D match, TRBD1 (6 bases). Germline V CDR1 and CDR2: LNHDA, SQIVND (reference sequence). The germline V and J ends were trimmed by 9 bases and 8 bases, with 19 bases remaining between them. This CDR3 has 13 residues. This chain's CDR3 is CASKDGGLMGYTF. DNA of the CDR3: TGTGCCAGCAAAGACGGGGGGCTAATGGGCTACACCTTC.

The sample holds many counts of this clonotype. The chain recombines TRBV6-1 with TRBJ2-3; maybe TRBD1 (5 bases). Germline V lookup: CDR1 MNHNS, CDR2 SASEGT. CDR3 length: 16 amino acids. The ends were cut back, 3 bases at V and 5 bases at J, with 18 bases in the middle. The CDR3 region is CASSDGVWGLGDTQYF. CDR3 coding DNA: TGTGCCAGCAGTGATGGGGTTTGGGGCCTCGGAGATACGCAGTATTTT.

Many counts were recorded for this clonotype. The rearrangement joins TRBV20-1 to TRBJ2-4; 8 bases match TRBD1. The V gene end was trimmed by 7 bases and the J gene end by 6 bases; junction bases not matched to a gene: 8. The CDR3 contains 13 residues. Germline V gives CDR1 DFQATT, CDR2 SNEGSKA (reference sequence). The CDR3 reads CSVGQGAGNIQYF. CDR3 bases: TGCAGTGTAGGGCAGGGGGCAGGAAACATTCAGTACTTC.

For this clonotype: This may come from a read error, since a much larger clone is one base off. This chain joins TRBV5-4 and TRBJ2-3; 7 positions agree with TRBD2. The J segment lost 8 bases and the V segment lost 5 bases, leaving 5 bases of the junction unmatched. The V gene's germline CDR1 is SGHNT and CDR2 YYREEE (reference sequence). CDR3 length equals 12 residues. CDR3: CASRSGGGTQYF. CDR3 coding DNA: TGTGCCAGCAGGAGTGGGGGGGGTACGCAGTATTTT.

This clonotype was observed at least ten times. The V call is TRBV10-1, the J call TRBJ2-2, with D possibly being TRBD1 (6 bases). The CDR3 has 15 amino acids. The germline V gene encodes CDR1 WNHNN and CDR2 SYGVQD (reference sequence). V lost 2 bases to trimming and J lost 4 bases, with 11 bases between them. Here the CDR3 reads CASSEAGTSTGELFF. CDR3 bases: TGCGCCAGCAGTGAGGCCGGGACAAGCACCGGGGAGCTGTTTTTT.

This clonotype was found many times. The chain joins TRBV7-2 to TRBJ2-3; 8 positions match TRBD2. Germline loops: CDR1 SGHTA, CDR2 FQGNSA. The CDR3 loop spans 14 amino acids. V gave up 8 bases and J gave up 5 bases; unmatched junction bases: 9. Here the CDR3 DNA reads TGTGCCAGCGCCCCGGGACTAGGGGGAGATACGCAGTATTTT. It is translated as CASAPGLGGDTQYF.

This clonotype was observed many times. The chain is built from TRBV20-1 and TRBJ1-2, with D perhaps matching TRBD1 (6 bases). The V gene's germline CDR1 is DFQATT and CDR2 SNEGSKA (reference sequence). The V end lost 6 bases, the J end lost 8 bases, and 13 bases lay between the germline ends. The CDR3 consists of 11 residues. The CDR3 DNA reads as TGCAGTGCCACTCGGACAGAGGGCTACACCTTC. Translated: CSATRTEGYTF.

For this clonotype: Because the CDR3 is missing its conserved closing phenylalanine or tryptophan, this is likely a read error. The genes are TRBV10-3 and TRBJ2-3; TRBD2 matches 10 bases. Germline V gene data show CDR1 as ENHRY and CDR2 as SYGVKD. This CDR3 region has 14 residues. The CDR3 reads CATESGRATDAQYS. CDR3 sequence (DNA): TGTGCCACTGAAAGCGGGAGGGCCACAGATGCGCAGTATTCT.

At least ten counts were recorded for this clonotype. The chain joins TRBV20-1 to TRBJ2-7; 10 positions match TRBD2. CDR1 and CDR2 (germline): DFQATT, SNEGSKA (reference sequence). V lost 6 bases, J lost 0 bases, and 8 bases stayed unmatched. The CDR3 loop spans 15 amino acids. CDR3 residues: CSAQGASGGSYEQYF. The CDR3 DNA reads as TGCAGTGCCCAAGGGGCTAGCGGGGGCTCCTACGAGCAGTACTTC.

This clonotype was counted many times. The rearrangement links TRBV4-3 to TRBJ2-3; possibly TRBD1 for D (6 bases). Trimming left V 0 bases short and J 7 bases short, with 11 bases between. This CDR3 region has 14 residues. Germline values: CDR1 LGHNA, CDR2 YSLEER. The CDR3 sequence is CASSQEGAENTQYF. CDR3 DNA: TGCGCCAGCAGCCAAGAGGGGGCAGAAAATACGCAGTATTTT.

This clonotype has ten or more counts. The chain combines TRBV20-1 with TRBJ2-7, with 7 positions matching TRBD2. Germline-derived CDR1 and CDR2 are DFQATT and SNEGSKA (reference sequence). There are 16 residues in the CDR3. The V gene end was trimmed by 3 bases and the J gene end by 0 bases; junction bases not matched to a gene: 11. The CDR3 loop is CSARRAGAVFSYEQYF. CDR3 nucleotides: TGCAGTGCTAGGCGTGCGGGAGCCGTCTTCTCCTACGAGCAGTACTTC.

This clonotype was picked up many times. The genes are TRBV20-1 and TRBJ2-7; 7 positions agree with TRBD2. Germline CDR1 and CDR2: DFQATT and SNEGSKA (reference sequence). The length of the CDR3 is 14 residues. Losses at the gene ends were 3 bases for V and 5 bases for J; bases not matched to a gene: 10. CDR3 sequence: CSASSWRERDEQYF. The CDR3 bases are TGCAGTGCTAGCTCCTGGCGGGAGAGGGACGAGCAGTACTTC.

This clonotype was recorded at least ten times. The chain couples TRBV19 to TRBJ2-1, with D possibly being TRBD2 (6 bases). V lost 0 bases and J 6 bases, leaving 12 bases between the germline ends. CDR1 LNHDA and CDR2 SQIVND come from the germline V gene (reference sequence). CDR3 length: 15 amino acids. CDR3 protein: CASSIDGRVGNEQFF. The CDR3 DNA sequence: TGTGCCAGTAGTATAGACGGGAGAGTGGGCAATGAGCAGTTCTTC.

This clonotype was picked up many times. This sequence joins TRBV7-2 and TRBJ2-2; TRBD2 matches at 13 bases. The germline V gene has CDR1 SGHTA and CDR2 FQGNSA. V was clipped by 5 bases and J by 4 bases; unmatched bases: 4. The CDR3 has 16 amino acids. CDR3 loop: CASSARLAGGTGELFF. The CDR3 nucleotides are TGTGCCAGCAGCGCCCGACTAGCGGGAGGCACCGGGGAGCTGTTTTTT.

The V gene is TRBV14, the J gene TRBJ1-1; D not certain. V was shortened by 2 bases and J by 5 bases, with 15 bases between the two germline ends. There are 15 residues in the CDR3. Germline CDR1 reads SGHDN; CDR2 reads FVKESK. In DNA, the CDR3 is TGTGCCAGCAGCCAACGGGTCGGTACTTGGACTGAAGCTTTCTTT. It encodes CASSQRVGTWTEAFF.

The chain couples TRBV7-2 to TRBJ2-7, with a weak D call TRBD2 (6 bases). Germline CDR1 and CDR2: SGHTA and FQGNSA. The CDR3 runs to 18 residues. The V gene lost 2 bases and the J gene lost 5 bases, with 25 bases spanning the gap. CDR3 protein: CASSLLVRGVLLLDEQYF. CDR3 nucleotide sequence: TGTGCCAGCAGCTTACTGGTGCGGGGCGTCCTCTTACTAGACGAGCAGTACTTC.

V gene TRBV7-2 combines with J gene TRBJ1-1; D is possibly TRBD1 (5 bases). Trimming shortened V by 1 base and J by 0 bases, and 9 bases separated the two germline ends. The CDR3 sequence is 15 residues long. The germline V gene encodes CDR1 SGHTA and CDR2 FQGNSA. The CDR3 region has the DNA TGTGCCAGCAGCTTAGTTTCCAGGGTGAACACTGAAGCTTTCTTT. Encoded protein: CASSLVSRVNTEAFF.

Here the CDR3 DNA reads TGTGCCAGCAGTGAAGACGTTTGGGAGCGGGAGGCCTCTGAGCAGTTCTTC. Amino acids: CASSEDVWEREASEQFF. The chain links TRBV6-1 to TRBJ2-1; TRBD2 matches at 9 bases. J was trimmed by 9 bases and V by 1 base; bases with no gene match: 13. Germline V CDR1 and CDR2: MNHNS, SASEGT. This CDR3 spans 17 amino acids.

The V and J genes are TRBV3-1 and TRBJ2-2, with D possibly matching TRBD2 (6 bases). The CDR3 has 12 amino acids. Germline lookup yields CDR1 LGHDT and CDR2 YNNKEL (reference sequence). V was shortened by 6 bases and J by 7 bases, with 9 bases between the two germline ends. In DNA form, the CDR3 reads TGTGCCAGCAGGTCGACTAGCGGGGAGCTGTTTTTT. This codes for CASRSTSGELFF.

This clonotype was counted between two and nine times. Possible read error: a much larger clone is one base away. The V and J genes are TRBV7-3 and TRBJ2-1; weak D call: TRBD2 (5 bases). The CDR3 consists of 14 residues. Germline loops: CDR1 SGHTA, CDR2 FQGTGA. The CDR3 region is CASSLTSAYSEQFF. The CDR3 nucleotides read TGTGCCAGCAGCTTAACTAGCGCCTACAGTGAGCAGTTCTTC.

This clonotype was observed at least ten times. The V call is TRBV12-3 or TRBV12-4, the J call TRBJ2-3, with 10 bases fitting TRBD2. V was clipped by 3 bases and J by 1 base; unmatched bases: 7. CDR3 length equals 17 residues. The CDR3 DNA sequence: TGTGCCAGCAGTTTCAATTTCGGGACTAGCGGCACAGATACGCAGTATTTT. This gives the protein CASSFNFGTSGTDTQYF.